The 14 T cell receptor beta chains presented below share a single source sample, sequenced in a study of graft-versus-host responses after intestinal transplantation. What these receptors recognize is not known. Clones were sequenced by immunoSEQ multiplex PCR, and TCRdb holds only the in-frame ones, with some missing. The sample records tens of thousands of clones, around 90% being singletons. The sample was unstimulated CD4+ T cells sorted from spleen or lymph node cells, taken before intestinal transplant. Receptors originate from a human donor who received an intestinal transplant.

The rearrangement links TRBV7-2 to TRBJ2-1; 9 bases are a match to TRBD2. Germline V lookup: CDR1 SGHTA, CDR2 FQGNSA. CDR3 length: 19 residues. V trimming: 6 bases; J trimming: 0 bases; junction bases outside the gene matches: 15. The CDR3, as DNA: TGTGCCAGCAGAATCTATACAGGACTAGCGTTGAACTCCTACAATGAGCAGTTCTTC. Translation: CASRIYTGLALNSYNEQFF.

This clone was seen more than once but under ten times. This rearrangement joins TRBV19 to TRBJ2-7, with D possibly matching TRBD1 (6 bases). The germline V gene has CDR1 LNHDA and CDR2 SQIVND (reference sequence). The V gene lost 5 bases and the J gene lost 1 base, with 12 bases spanning the gap. CDR3 length: 14 amino acids. The CDR3 sequence: CASSPWTESYEQYF. The CDR3 nucleotides are TGTGCCAGTAGTCCCTGGACAGAGTCCTACGAGCAGTACTTC.

V is TRBV19 and J is TRBJ1-6; possibly TRBD1 for D (5 bases). V was trimmed by 3 bases and J by 13 bases, leaving 28 bases between them. The CDR3 sequence is 18 residues long. Germline-derived CDR1 and CDR2 are LNHDA and SQIVND (reference sequence). The CDR3 region has the DNA TGTGCCAGTAGTATTCCCCCTGGCCTAACGGGGGGGTTGACGCCCCTCCACTTT. The encoded protein is CASSIPPGLTGGLTPLHF.

The gene calls are TRBV6-1 and TRBJ1-5; unclear D gene. There are 14 residues in the CDR3. Germline CDR1 is MNHNS and CDR2 is SASEGT. V was cut by 4 bases and J by 4 bases, with 11 bases left in between. CDR3 sequence reads: CASSVGIGNQPQHF. The CDR3 nucleotides are TGTGCCAGCAGTGTGGGGATTGGGAATCAGCCCCAGCATTTT.

The chain couples TRBV13 to TRBJ2-3, with D perhaps matching TRBD2 (5 bases). The CDR3 totals 17 residues. V lost 1 base and J 3 bases, leaving 17 bases between the germline ends. CDR1 is PRHDT and CDR2 is FYEKMQ in the germline V gene (reference sequence). The CDR3 is CASSLVGENALTDTQYF. CDR3 nucleotides: TGTGCCAGCAGCTTAGTCGGGGAAAACGCACTGACAGATACGCAGTATTTT.

CDR3 DNA: TGTGCCAGCAGCTTACTGCCAGCACTTGGAGCTTTCTTT. This codes for CASSLLPALGAFF. The chain joins TRBV7-2 to TRBJ1-1; D unresolved. Germline V gene data show CDR1 as SGHTA and CDR2 as FQGNSA. V shed 2 bases and J shed 10 bases, with 14 bases lying between them. This CDR3 is built from 13 residues.

This chain uses TRBV7-8 with TRBJ2-2, with 9 bases fitting TRBD2. CDR3 size: 14 residues. In germline, CDR1 is SGHVS, CDR2 FQNEAQ. J was trimmed by 9 bases and V by 5 bases; bases with no gene match: 7. CDR3 sequence reads: CASSPRGGPRELFF. The DNA for the CDR3 is TGTGCCAGCAGCCCGCGGGGGGGCCCCCGGGAGCTGTTTTTT.

The V and J genes are TRBV19 and TRBJ1-5; D remains ambiguous. Germline loops: CDR1 LNHDA, CDR2 SQIVND (reference sequence). CDR3 length: 16 residues. V lost 3 bases, J lost 4 bases, and 16 bases lay in between. CDR3 protein: CASSITPLAGNQPQHF. Written as DNA, the CDR3 is TGTGCCAGTAGTATTACCCCTCTTGCGGGGAATCAGCCCCAGCATTTT.

V is TRBV9 and J is TRBJ2-7; TRBD1 agrees at 9 bases. The germline gives CDR1 SGDLS, CDR2 YYNGEE. The V segment lost 4 bases and the J segment 3 bases; nucleotides outside the gene matches: 8. This CDR3 spans 15 amino acids. The DNA for the CDR3 is TGTGCCAGCAGCACGTCACTGACAGGGGGCTACGAGCAGTACTTC. This codes for CASSTSLTGGYEQYF.

The chain couples TRBV2 to TRBJ2-5; 9 nucleotides agree with TRBD2. Germline V lookup: CDR1 SNHLY, CDR2 FYNNEI. CDR3 length: 17 amino acids. V shed 2 bases, J shed 4 bases, and the junction held 11 bases outside the gene matches. Written as DNA, the CDR3 is TGTGCCAGCAGTGAACTAGCTAGCGGGATATTTTCAGAGACCCAGTACTTC. Amino acid sequence: CASSELASGIFSETQYF.

CDR3 DNA: TGTGCCAGCAGTTTATCAGCCGTGGGATCCCTAGCCAAAAACATTCAGTACTTC. Its protein is CASSLSAVGSLAKNIQYF. The chain links TRBV27 to TRBJ2-4; the D is unclear. Trimming removed 0 bases at V and 0 bases at J, with 15 bases between. Germline CDR1 is MNHEY and CDR2 is SMNVEV (reference sequence). CDR3 length: 18 amino acids.

The rearrangement uses TRBV6-5 and TRBJ2-7; unclear D gene. V was pared by 0 bases and J by 6 bases, with 15 bases between. Germline V gives CDR1 MNHEY, CDR2 SVGAGI. The CDR3 contains 15 residues. The CDR3 nucleotides read TGTGCCAGCAGTTACTCAAACGGTCGGCGGTCCGAGCAGTACTTC. It specifies CASSYSNGRRSEQYF.

This chain links TRBV6-5 with TRBJ1-2, with D possibly matching TRBD1 (6 bases). Deletions cut 7 bases from V and 3 bases from J, with 12 bases between. Looked up from germline, CDR1 is MNHEY and CDR2 is SVGAGI. The CDR3 runs 13 residues. The CDR3 region is CASIRGLDYGYTF. CDR3 nucleotide sequence: TGTGCCAGCATCAGGGGTCTCGACTATGGCTACACCTTC.

The chain joins TRBV7-3 to TRBJ2-7, with TRBD1 matching over 9 bases. This CDR3 is 14 amino acids long. Germline V CDR1 and CDR2: SGHTA, FQGTGA. Unmatched junction bases numbered 7, after V lost 5 bases and J lost 5 bases. In nucleotides, the CDR3 is TGTGCCAGCAGCCGGACAGGGGCGAGACACGAGCAGTACTTC. Translation: CASSRTGARHEQYF.